The TCR beta chain described here comes from a study of T cell clonotyping in hematopoietic cell transplantation. Study as a whole: Cytoreduction preceded collection of pretransplant recipient samples. Findings of the study overall: Broader posttransplant TCR repertoire diversity was predicted by graft donor and pretransplant recipient Inverse Simpson Index values.

The assay was immunoSEQ multiplex PCR, and TCRdb's table has in-frame clones only and misses some. Of roughly 44,000 clones in the sample, roughly 85% were seen once. Time point indicated: recipient sample about 28 days before transplant, after cytoreduction. The sample holds a few counts of this clone. Its cognate antigen is unknown. The ends lost 3 bases at V and 8 bases at J; junction bases unmatched: 14. The CDR3 is made up of 16 amino acids. Germline CDR1 SGHNT, CDR2 YYREEE (reference sequence). V is TRBV5-4 and J is TRBJ1-3; 7 nucleotides agree with TRBD1. This material consisted of peripheral blood mononuclear cells, taken before stem cell transplant. This receptor was identified in a man aged 55-75 years with acute myeloid leukemia. Some clones in this sample may be carry-over from other donors' samples. CDR3 nucleotide sequence: TGTGCCAGCAGCTCGGGGGGAATGACAGGGAAACACACCATATATTTT. It is translated as CASSSGGMTGKHTIYF.